What follows is one T cell receptor (beta chain) and its context. Measured with immunoSEQ multiplex PCR; TCRdb has only the in-frame clones, and not every one. The sample holds roughly 1 million clones, about 75% seen once. This record comes from a study of shared clonotypes between healthy human individuals. Trimming took off 0 bases at V and 1 base at J, with 7 bases between the two ends. Per the germline V gene, CDR1 is SGDLS and CDR2 is YYNGEE. The CDR3 is 14 amino acids. The sequence derives from a man between 18 and 35 years old in good health. The sequenced sample consisted of memory CD4+ T cells sorted from blood. The sample's subset: CD45RA-negative fraction. V is TRBV9 and J is TRBJ1-1; no clear D. The CDR3 nucleotides are TGTGCCAGCAGCGTAGTTGAGAGGAACACTGAAGCTTTCTTT. As protein: CASSVVERNTEAFF.